Sequencing of this T cell receptor beta chain was carried out in a study of shared T cell receptors in the human thymus. Clones were sequenced by immunoSEQ multiplex PCR, and TCRdb holds only the in-frame ones, with some missing. The sample holds roughly 710,000 clones, approximately 85% seen once. From germline, CDR1 is SGHRS and CDR2 YFSETQ. The CDR3 covers 15 residues. Trimming shortened V by 0 bases and J by 0 bases, and 9 bases separated the two germline ends. These records were also assigned to another study, of human thymus T cells. From that study: Among the donors, all were healthy Finnish infants having corrective surgery for congenital heart defects.

The rearrangement links TRBV5-1 to TRBJ1-1; D uncertain. The TCR sequence derives from a girl under two years old with a congenital heart defect. Sequences were obtained from thymocytes. The CDR3 sequence is CASSLDAGMNTEAFF. The CDR3 bases are TGCGCCAGCAGCTTGGATGCAGGCATGAACACTGAAGCTTTCTTT.